Listed below are T cell receptor beta chains from one sample, sequenced in a study of blood T cell repertoires in COVID-19. Profiled with immunoSEQ multiplex PCR; TCRdb holds only in-frame clones, not every one. This sample has about 130,000 clones, with approximately 81% found just once. Sequenced sample: peripheral blood. Receptors were obtained from a man aged 55 to 69 with acute or convalescent COVID-19. CDR3s leave out the opening cysteine and the closing phenylalanine or tryptophan. The order of the fields is J gene, V gene, CDR3 protein.

J gene: TRBJ1-2
V gene: TRBV5-6
CDR3 protein: ASSVYNRDENGYT

J gene: TRBJ1-4
V gene: TRBV19
CDR3 protein: ASNLGHRPEKLF

J gene: TRBJ1-2
V gene: TRBV5-6
CDR3 protein: ASSLWGEGYGYT

J gene: TRBJ2-3
V gene: TRBV5-1
CDR3 protein: ASSFLAGLSTDTQY

J gene: TRBJ1-2
V gene: TRBV19
CDR3 protein: ASSRQGWST

J gene: TRBJ1-2
V gene: TRBV7-7
CDR3 protein: APLGTGIGGYT

J gene: TRBJ2-1
V gene: TRBV7-9
CDR3 protein: ASLRGYNEQF

J gene: TRBJ2-7
V gene: TRBV24-1
CDR3 protein: ATSSGDSSYEQY

J gene: TRBJ1-1
V gene: TRBV7-9
CDR3 protein: ASSRGNTEAF

J gene: TRBJ1-1
V gene: TRBV24-1
CDR3 protein: ATSDRGGTEAF

J gene: TRBJ2-7
V gene: TRBV7-7
CDR3 protein: ASSRGSGSYEQY

J gene: TRBJ2-3
V gene: TRBV7-2
CDR3 protein: ASSLGGRTDTQY

J gene: TRBJ2-7
V gene: TRBV3-1/TRBV3-2
CDR3 protein: ASSIAGANSYEQY

J gene: TRBJ2-1
V gene: TRBV6-5
CDR3 protein: ASSYRGRTSYNEQF

J gene: TRBJ2-2
V gene: TRBV9
CDR3 protein: ASSARLAGARRELF

J gene: TRBJ2-7
V gene: TRBV5-6
CDR3 protein: ASSYGTSGTYEQY

J gene: TRBJ2-7
V gene: TRBV30
CDR3 protein: AWSVSGSREQY

J gene: TRBJ1-3
V gene: TRBV6-1
CDR3 protein: ASSEQTGDSGNTIY

J gene: TRBJ2-1
V gene: TRBV14
CDR3 protein: ASSQERGSISSNEQF

J gene: TRBJ1-2
V gene: TRBV2
CDR3 protein: ASSEDRKNYGYT